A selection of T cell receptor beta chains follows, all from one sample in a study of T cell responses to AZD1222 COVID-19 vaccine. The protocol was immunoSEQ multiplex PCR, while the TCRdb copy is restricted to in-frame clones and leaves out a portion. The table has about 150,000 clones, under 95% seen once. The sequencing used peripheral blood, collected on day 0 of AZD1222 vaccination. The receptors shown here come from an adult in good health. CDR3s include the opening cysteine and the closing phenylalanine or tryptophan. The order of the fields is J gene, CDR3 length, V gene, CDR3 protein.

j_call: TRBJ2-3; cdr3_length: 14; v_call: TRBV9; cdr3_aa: CASSVGETSDTQYF
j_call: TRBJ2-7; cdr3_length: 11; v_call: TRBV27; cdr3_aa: CASGTYYEQYF
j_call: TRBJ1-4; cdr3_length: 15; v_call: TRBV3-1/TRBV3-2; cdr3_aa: CASSQVGGDGEKLFF
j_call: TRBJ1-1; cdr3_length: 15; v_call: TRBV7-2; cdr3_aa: CASSLVSSGQIEAFF
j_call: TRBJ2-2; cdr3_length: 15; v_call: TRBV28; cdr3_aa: CASSIRGGGTGELFF
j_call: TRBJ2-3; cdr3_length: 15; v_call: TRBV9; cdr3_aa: CASSYGTASTDTQYF
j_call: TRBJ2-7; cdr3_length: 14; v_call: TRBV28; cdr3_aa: CASSGSGPFYEQYF
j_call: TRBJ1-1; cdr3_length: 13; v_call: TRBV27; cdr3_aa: CASSYDENTEAFF
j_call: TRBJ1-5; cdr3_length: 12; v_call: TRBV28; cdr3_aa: CASSPGGQPQHF
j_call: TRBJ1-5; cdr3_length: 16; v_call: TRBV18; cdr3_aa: CASSPGRGGLEQPQHF
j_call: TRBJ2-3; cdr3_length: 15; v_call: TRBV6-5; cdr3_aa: CASSYSTGRTDTQYF
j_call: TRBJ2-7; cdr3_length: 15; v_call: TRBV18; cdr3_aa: CASSPPTSGSHEQYF
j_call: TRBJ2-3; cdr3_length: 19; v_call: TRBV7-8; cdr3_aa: CASSLVYLAKLSSTDTQYF
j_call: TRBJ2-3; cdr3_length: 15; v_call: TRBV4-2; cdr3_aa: CASSPPGLTTDTQYF
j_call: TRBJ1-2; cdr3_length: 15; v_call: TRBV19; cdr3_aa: CASSLTGDKGDGYTF
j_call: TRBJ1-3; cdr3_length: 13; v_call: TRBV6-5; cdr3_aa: CASSSTGRSTIYF
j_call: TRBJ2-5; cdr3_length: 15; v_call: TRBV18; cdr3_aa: CASSPRRTLQETQYF
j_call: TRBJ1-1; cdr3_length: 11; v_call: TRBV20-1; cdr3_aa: CRGQGNTEAFF
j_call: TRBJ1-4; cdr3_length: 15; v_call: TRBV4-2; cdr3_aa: CASSQDWAGGGKLFF
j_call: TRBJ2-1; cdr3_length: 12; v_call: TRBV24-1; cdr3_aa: CATGPDYNEQFF
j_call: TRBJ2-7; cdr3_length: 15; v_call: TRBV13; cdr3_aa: CASSTSASGRREQYF
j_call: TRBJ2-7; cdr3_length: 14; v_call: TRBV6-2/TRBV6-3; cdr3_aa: CASSSREPPYEQYF
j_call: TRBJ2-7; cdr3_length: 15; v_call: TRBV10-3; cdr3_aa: CAIGTGTGGASEQYF
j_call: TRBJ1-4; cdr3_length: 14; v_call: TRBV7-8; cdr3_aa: CASSLNSDDEKLFF
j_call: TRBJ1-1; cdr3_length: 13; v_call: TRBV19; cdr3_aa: CASSITEGTEAFF
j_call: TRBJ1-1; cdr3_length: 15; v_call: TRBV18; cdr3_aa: CASSPGTGGDTEAFF
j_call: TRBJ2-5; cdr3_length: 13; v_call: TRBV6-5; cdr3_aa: CASRPAGRETQYF
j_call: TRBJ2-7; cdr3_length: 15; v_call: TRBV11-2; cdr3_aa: CASSLIGTSDHEQYF
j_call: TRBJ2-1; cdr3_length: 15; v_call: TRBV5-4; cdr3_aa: CATLSAGASYNEQFF
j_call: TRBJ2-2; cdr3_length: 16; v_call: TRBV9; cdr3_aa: CASSVGLAGGNGELFF
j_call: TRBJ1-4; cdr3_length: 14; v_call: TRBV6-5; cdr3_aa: CASSSTGGREKLFF
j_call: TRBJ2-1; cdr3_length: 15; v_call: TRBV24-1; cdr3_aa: CATSVQGQRINEQFF
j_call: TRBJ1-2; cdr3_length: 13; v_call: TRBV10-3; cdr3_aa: CAIRGTDFYGYTF
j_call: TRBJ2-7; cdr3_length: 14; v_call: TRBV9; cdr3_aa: CASRPQVSSYEQYF
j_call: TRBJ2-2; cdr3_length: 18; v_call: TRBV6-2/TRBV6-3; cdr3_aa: CASSRGLGGVWNTGELFF
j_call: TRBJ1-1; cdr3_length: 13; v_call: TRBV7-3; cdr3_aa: CASSLTRGTEAFF
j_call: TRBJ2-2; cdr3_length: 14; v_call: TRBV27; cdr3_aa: CASSFNPNTGELFF